The clone carrying this T cell receptor (beta chain) was seen just once. The CDR3 contains 15 residues. Trimming took 8 bases from V and 8 from J; bases not matched to a gene: 10. CDR1 and CDR2 (germline): MNHNY, SVGAGI (reference sequence). This sample was included in a study of PD-L1 blockade in urothelial cancer. For the study at large: Anywhere from 0 to 3 prior chemotherapy regimens had been received by patients.

The protocol was immunoSEQ multiplex PCR, while the TCRdb copy is restricted to in-frame clones and leaves out a portion. The sample carries roughly 100,000 clones, less than 90% recorded once. Time point of the sample: peripheral blood 6 weeks after treatment start. The input for sequencing was PBMCs, taken around atezolizumab (anti-PD-L1) treatment. The J gene is TRBJ1-5, the V gene TRBV6-6, with 12 bases matching TRBD1. The receptor comes from a man in his 70s with urothelial cancer. The CDR3 loop is CASGSGTGGAEPQHF. CDR3 coding DNA: TGTGCCAGCGGCTCCGGGACAGGGGGCGCGGAGCCCCAGCATTTT.